This TCR beta chain is from a study of Graves' ophthalmopathy and Graves' hyperthyroidism. Pregnancy or lactation, uncontrolled infections and other autoimmune diseases were grounds for excluding patients. The CDR3 contains 16 residues. Trimming cost V 6 bases and J 3 bases, with 21 bases left between them. RNA transcripts were the source from which TCR beta CDR3 regions were amplified. Second-round multiplex PCR came after a first-round RT-PCR that employed HTBI primers. One entry per CDR3 protein, called by TCRdb with MiXCR from the multiplex PCR reads. The table shows about 550,000 distinct CDR3 sequences, with under 45% occurring only once. This clonotype was detected only a few times.

The source material was peripheral blood or thyroid tissue (not recorded which). The V call is TRBV12-3 or TRBV12-4, the J call TRBJ2-7; D is uncertain. This clonotype was obtained from an adult man with Graves' hyperthyroidism. In DNA, the CDR3 is TGTGCCAGCAGCCCCGGACGTGTGTTGGGGAACTACGAGCAGTACTTC. Translated, it gives CASSPGRVLGNYEQYF.